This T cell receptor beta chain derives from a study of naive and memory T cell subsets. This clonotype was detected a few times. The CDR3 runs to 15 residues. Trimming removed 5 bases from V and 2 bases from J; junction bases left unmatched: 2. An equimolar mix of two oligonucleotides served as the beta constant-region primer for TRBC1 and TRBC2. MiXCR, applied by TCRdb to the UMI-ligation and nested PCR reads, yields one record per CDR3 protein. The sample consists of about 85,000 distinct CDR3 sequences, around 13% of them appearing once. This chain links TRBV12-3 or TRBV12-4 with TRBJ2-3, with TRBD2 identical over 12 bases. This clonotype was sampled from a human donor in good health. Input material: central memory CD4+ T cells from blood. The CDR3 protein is CASSRTSGATDTQYF. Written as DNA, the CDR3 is TGTGCCAGCAGTAGGACTAGCGGGGCCACAGATACGCAGTATTTT.